The clone carrying this T cell receptor beta chain was counted between two and nine times. The antigen remains unidentified. Both 60 Vbeta primers and 13 Jbeta primers went into the PCR. Sequencing was performed with immunoSEQ multiplex PCR; in TCRdb, only in-frame clones are kept and a portion is missing. Of around 140,000 clones in the sample, more than 70% were seen once. This specimen comes from a study of cytomegalovirus exposure and HLA in healthy donors. Study-level findings and limits: For most TCR sequences rarity was the rule, although some public TCRs occurred in many donors. HLA alleles were associated with 16,951 TCR beta sequences in a later analysis at 0.05 false discovery rate.

J lost 6 bases, V lost 4 bases, and 4 bases had no gene match. CDR3 length: 14 residues. In germline, CDR1 is LNHDA, CDR2 SQIVND (reference sequence). This rearrangement joins TRBV19 to TRBJ2-2; 8 nucleotides match TRBD2. The clonotype comes from a male donor in good health and CMV-seronegative. Sequenced material: PBMCs. The CDR3 loop reads CASSRLAGAGELFF. CDR3 DNA sequence: TGTGCCAGTAGTAGGCTAGCGGGCGCCGGGGAGCTGTTTTTT.